Below, 18 T cell receptor beta chains from the same sample are listed, as sequenced in a study of T cells in Graves' hyperthyroidism and ophthalmopathy. Amplification of TCR beta CDR3 regions was performed using RNA transcripts as template. The study used the HTBI primer set for a first-round RT-PCR of the TCR CDR3. TCRdb passed the multiplex PCR reads through MiXCR, listing each CDR3 protein once. The sample shows hundreds of thousands of distinct CDR3 sequences, roughly 15% of them seen only once. Sample: blood. Source of these receptors: a woman in her thirties or forties with Graves' ophthalmopathy.

In this sample, this clonotype turned up many times. The chain has TRBV6-1 and TRBJ1-5, with D possibly being TRBD1 (6 bases). The CDR3 totals 15 residues. V was pared by 3 bases and J by 3 bases, with 12 bases between. Germline loops: CDR1 MNHNS, CDR2 SASEGT. In DNA, the CDR3 is TGTGCCAGCAGTGACCCAACAGGGTTCAATCAGCCCCAGCATTTT. Translation: CASSDPTGFNQPQHF.

This clonotype was seen repeatedly, ten times or more. The chain uses TRBV20-1 and TRBJ2-5, with 8 nucleotides matching TRBD2. Germline values: CDR1 DFQATT, CDR2 SNEGSKA (reference sequence). Trimming cost V 6 bases and J 2 bases; bases outside gene matches: 11. The CDR3 totals 15 residues. CDR3 in DNA: TGCAGTGCACGCCGGCTAGCGGGCGAACAAGAGACCCAGTACTTC. It yields the protein CSARRLAGEQETQYF.

DNA of the CDR3: TGCAGTGCTAGGGACAGGATGAACACCGGGGAGCTGTTTTTT. This translates into CSARDRMNTGELFF. V usage is TRBV20-1 and J usage is TRBJ2-2; 7 bases match TRBD1. Germline V CDR1 and CDR2: DFQATT, SNEGSKA (reference sequence). CDR3 size: 14 residues. The junction had 2 bases not matched to a gene; V was cut back by 3 bases and J by 1 base.

This clonotype appeared a few times. V is TRBV6-2 or TRBV6-3 and J is TRBJ1-2; D is undetermined. Germline-derived CDR1 and CDR2 are MNHEY and SVGEGT. V lost 5 bases and J 8 bases, leaving 15 bases between the germline ends. This CDR3 spans 13 amino acids. The CDR3 DNA reads as TGTGCCAGCAGTGATCTTGAGGTCGGAGGCTACACCTTC. The encoded protein is CASSDLEVGGYTF.

Ten or more counts support this clonotype. CDR3 loop: CASSLRGQNTGELFF. CDR3 bases: TGCGCCAGCAGCTTGAGAGGACAAAACACCGGGGAGCTGTTTTTT. The chain combines TRBV5-1 with TRBJ2-2, with D perhaps matching TRBD1 (5 bases). CDR1 and CDR2 (germline): SGHRS, YFSETQ. The length of the CDR3 is 15 residues. V lost 1 base and J lost 2, with 9 bases in between.

The rearrangement links TRBV6-5 to TRBJ1-1; 8 nucleotides agree with TRBD1. The V gene's germline CDR1 is MNHEY and CDR2 SVGAGI. The CDR3 contains 15 residues. Unmatched junction bases numbered 6, after V lost 2 bases and J lost 4 bases. CDR3 DNA: TGTGCCAGCAGTTACGGACAGGGTTTGCGCACTGAAGCTTTCTTT. This gives the protein CASSYGQGLRTEAFF.

This clonotype was observed a few times. The chain couples TRBV27 to TRBJ2-5; D possibly uses TRBD1 or TRBD2 (5 bases each). In germline, CDR1 is MNHEY, CDR2 SMNVEV (reference sequence). V lost 3 bases to trimming and J lost 5 bases, with 16 bases between them. This CDR3 comprises 15 residues. The CDR3 is CASSFSVGGFETQYF. DNA of the CDR3: TGTGCCAGCAGTTTCTCCGTTGGGGGATTCGAGACCCAGTACTTC.

The V gene is TRBV20-1, the J gene TRBJ2-2; TRBD2 matches at 8 bases. J gave up 0 bases and V 0 bases, and 3 bases lay outside the gene matches. CDR3 length: 16 amino acids. Per germline, CDR1 DFQATT and CDR2 SNEGSKA (reference sequence). CDR3: CSAREISGANTGELFF. The CDR3, as DNA: TGCAGTGCTAGAGAAATTAGCGGGGCGAACACCGGGGAGCTGTTTTTT.

The chain has TRBV2 and TRBJ1-5; no firm D call. Germline assignment: CDR1 SNHLY and CDR2 FYNNEI. The V end was cut by 3 bases, the J end by 6 bases, with 9 bases between. The CDR3 consists of 13 residues. The CDR3 bases are TGTGCCAGCAGTGACAGGTCGGTTCAGCCCCAGCATTTT. Translating it yields CASSDRSVQPQHF.

Ten or more counts support this clonotype. The rearrangement links TRBV12-3 or TRBV12-4 to TRBJ2-7; 7 nucleotides agree with TRBD1. This CDR3 comprises 14 residues. J was trimmed by 2 bases and V by 8 bases; bases with no gene match: 9. DNA of the CDR3: TGTGCCAGCTCCTTACAGGGGTCCCCCTACGAGCAGTACTTC. It translates to CASSLQGSPYEQYF.

This clonotype was seen repeatedly, ten times or more. CDR3 in amino acids: CASSFGVAGGVYEQYF. DNA of the CDR3: TGTGCCAGCAGCTTCGGAGTGGCGGGGGGTGTCTACGAGCAGTACTTC. V gene TRBV13 combines with J gene TRBJ2-7, with 8 bases fitting TRBD2. The CDR3 runs 16 residues. The V gene's germline CDR1 is PRHDT and CDR2 FYEKMQ (reference sequence). With 3 bases clipped from V and 3 bases from J, the junction kept 10 bases outside the gene matches.

This clonotype has a count of ten or more. V is TRBV6-5 and J is TRBJ2-5; D is possibly TRBD1 or TRBD2 (5 bases each). This CDR3 comprises 14 residues. Germline-derived CDR1 and CDR2 are MNHEY and SVGAGI. V lost 1 base and J 5 bases, leaving 11 bases between the germline ends. Written as DNA, the CDR3 is TGTGCCAGCAGTTACTTGTCGGGGCAGGAGACCCAGTACTTC. This translates into CASSYLSGQETQYF.

Many counts were recorded for this clonotype. This sequence joins TRBV12-3 or TRBV12-4 and TRBJ1-1; D remains ambiguous. This CDR3 is 13 amino acids long. Trimming shortened V by 3 bases and J by 2 bases, and 7 bases separated the two germline ends. CDR3: CASSFNFNTEAFF. Here the CDR3 DNA reads TGTGCCAGCAGTTTCAACTTCAACACTGAAGCTTTCTTT.

The sample holds many counts of this clonotype. V is TRBV12-3 or TRBV12-4 and J is TRBJ1-3, with TRBD1 matching over 8 bases. J was trimmed by 0 bases and V by 5 bases; bases with no gene match: 9. This CDR3 region has 17 residues. The CDR3 DNA is TGTGCCAGCAGTCCAGGACAGGGTGTCTACTCTGGAAACACCATATATTTT. This codes for CASSPGQGVYSGNTIYF.

The sample holds many counts of this clonotype. The genes are TRBV6-2 or TRBV6-3 and TRBJ2-5; D gene unclear. CDR3 size: 12 residues. Germline lookup yields CDR1 MNHEY and CDR2 SVGEGT. Trimming removed 4 bases from V and 5 bases from J, with 8 bases in between. The CDR3 DNA reads TGTGCCAGCAGTTGGGTCCGGGAGACCCAGTACTTC. Translated, it gives CASSWVRETQYF.

A word on this clonotype: No conserved phenylalanine or tryptophan is present at the end of the CDR3, so a read error is the likely explanation. The chain uses TRBV12-3 or TRBV12-4 and TRBJ2-4, with D perhaps assigned TRBD1 or TRBD2 (5 bases each). The CDR3 runs 14 residues. Trimming cost V 6 bases and J 5 bases, with 14 bases left between them. This chain's CDR3 is CASSRGRAENIQYL. The CDR3 region has the DNA TGTGCCAGCAGCCGGGGCAGGGCCGAAAACATTCAGTACCTC.

This clonotype was counted ten times or more. This chain uses TRBV12-3 or TRBV12-4 with TRBJ1-2; TRBD1 matches at 10 bases. Trimming removed 6 bases from V and 6 bases from J; junction bases left unmatched: 10. This CDR3 is built from 15 residues. The CDR3 nucleotides read TGTGCCAGCAGCTCCGGGACAGGGGCGTTGGATGGCTACACCTTC. This gives the protein CASSSGTGALDGYTF.

This chain links TRBV5-1 with TRBJ2-5; D gene ambiguous. V dropped 0 bases and J dropped 4 bases, with 10 bases sitting between them. The CDR3 contains 14 residues. The germline gives CDR1 SGHRS, CDR2 YFSETQ. CDR3 amino acids: CASSLVSLGETQYF. The CDR3 coding sequence is TGCGCCAGCAGCTTGGTCAGCTTGGGAGAGACCCAGTACTTC.